At least ten counts were recorded for the clone carrying this T cell receptor (beta chain). Antigen unknown. The sample is drawn from a study of human T cells and chemical hapten exposure. Study at large: Small discrepancies in pooled library volume mainly accounted for the varying TCR yields per sample. Study-level findings and limits: Following DPC sensitization, TCRs present above 1 in 1000 frequency showed no change.

Total RNA was extracted from unfractionated whole blood. Unique molecular identifiers were linked by the library to individual cDNA molecules. Each CDR3 protein gets one entry after TCRdb re-called the 5' RACE reads with MiXCR. The sample contains some 150,000 distinct CDR3 sequences, over 3.5% of which appear only once. The origin of this receptor is a female donor in good health.

CDR3 loop: CSVVGTRRTIKEGVNTEAFF. The CDR3 DNA reads as TGCAGCGTAGTCGGGACGAGGCGAACGATAAAAGAAGGCGTGAACACTGAAGCTTTCTTT. The V call is TRBV29-1, the J call TRBJ1-1, with a possible D match to TRBD1 (5 bases). The CDR3 sequence is 20 residues long. V was pared by 6 bases and J by 0 bases, with 32 bases between. The germline V gene encodes CDR1 SQVTM and CDR2 ANQGSEA.